Listed here are 31 T cell receptor beta chains from one sample, sequenced in a study of cytomegalovirus exposure and HLA in healthy donors. The data were produced by immunoSEQ multiplex PCR, yet TCRdb's version contains in-frame clones alone and is incomplete. The sample includes 80,000 to 100,000 clones, about 90% of them seen just once. The source material was PBMCs. These receptors were obtained from a man aged 18-30 years in good health and CMV-seropositive.

The chain employs TRBV5-1 and TRBJ1-1; TRBD1 might be the D (6 bases). Trimming took off 6 bases at V and 0 bases at J, with 21 bases between the two ends. This CDR3 has 17 residues. Germline V CDR1 and CDR2: SGHRS, YFSETQ. CDR3 protein: CASTPVDSSIMNTEAFF. The CDR3 nucleotides read TGCGCCAGCACACCGGTGGACAGTTCGATAATGAACACTGAAGCTTTCTTT.

The V gene is TRBV11-3, the J gene TRBJ2-1, with no clear D. This CDR3 comprises 13 residues. The ends were cut back, 5 bases at V and 5 bases at J, with 10 bases in the middle. CDR1 is SGHNT and CDR2 is YENEEA in the germline V gene. CDR3 sequence: CASSALADNEQFF. CDR3 nucleotides: TGTGCCAGCAGCGCACTGGCGGACAATGAGCAGTTCTTC.

V usage is TRBV9 and J usage is TRBJ2-3; TRBD2 matches at 8 bases. Germline trimming cut 0 bases from V and 2 bases from J; bases unmatched to any gene: 5. Germline CDR1 and CDR2: SGDLS and YYNGEE. The CDR3 spans 16 residues. This chain's CDR3 is CASSVAGLALTDTQYF. CDR3 DNA: TGTGCCAGCAGCGTAGCCGGACTAGCTCTCACAGATACGCAGTATTTT.

The J gene is TRBJ1-2, the V gene TRBV19, with 8 bases matching TRBD1. With V trimmed by 5 bases and J by 6 bases, 11 bases remained unmatched. Looked up from germline, CDR1 is LNHDA and CDR2 is SQIVND (reference sequence). This CDR3 region has 15 residues. DNA for the CDR3: TGTGCCAGTAGTCCTCAACAGGGGGTGAAGGATGGCTACACCTTC. Translation: CASSPQQGVKDGYTF.

This clone was counted once. The chain recombines TRBV7-3 with TRBJ2-5, with no clear D. V dropped 5 bases and J dropped 4 bases, with 11 bases sitting between them. This CDR3 has 13 amino acids. Germline loops: CDR1 SGHTA, CDR2 FQGTGA. The CDR3 protein is CASSLAWRETQYF. CDR3 DNA: TGTGCCAGCAGCCTCGCATGGAGAGAGACCCAGTACTTC.

The chain couples TRBV5-4 to TRBJ2-5; D perhaps matches TRBD2 (5 bases). The germline V gene has CDR1 SGHNT and CDR2 YYREEE (reference sequence). CDR3 size: 15 residues. Trimming took 2 bases from V and 4 from J, leaving 15 bases between them. CDR3 loop: CASSLPGAVGETQYF. The CDR3 nucleotides read TGTGCCAGCAGCTTACCCGGAGCGGTGGGAGAGACCCAGTACTTC. The variable domain in full, completed from reference TRBV5-4 and TRBJ2-5, reads ETGVTQSPTHLIKTRGQQVTLRCSSQSGHNTVSWYQQALGQGPQFIFQYYREEENGRGNFPPRFSGLQFPNYSSELNVNALELDDSALYLCASSLPGAVGETQYFGPGTRLLVL.

The rearrangement uses TRBV20-1 and TRBJ1-1; a weak D match, TRBD1 (5 bases). Germline CDR1 DFQATT, CDR2 SNEGSKA (reference sequence). The length of the CDR3 is 11 residues. With 3 bases removed from V and 7 bases from J, the gap between germline ends came to 9 bases. The CDR3 here is CSASLGREAFF. The CDR3 DNA reads as TGCAGTGCTAGTTTGGGGCGTGAAGCTTTCTTT.

The chain uses TRBV28 and TRBJ1-4, with a weak D call TRBD1 (6 bases). There are 14 residues in the CDR3. The V gene lost 7 bases and the J gene lost 7 bases, with 16 bases spanning the gap. From germline, CDR1 is MDHEN and CDR2 SYDVKM. This CDR3 is CASTLLQGREKLFF. The CDR3 nucleotides read TGTGCCAGCACCCTACTACAGGGCCGTGAAAAACTGTTTTTT. Together with reference TRBV28 and TRBJ1-4, the CDR3 gives the full variable domain: DVKVTQSSRYLVKRTGEKVFLECVQDMDHENMFWYRQDPGLGLRLIYFSYDVKMKEKGDIPEGYSVSREKKERFSLILESASTNQTSMYLCASTLLQGREKLFFGSGTQLSVL.

The rearrangement joins TRBV12-2 to TRBJ2-7; the table assigns TRBD2, which was not confirmed against the DNA. TRBV12-2 is flagged as a pseudogene. This CDR3 region has 13 residues. The CDR3 region is CASRLAREDEQYF. The CDR3 nucleotides are TGTGCAAGTCGCTTAGCAAGAGAGGATGAGCAGTACTTC.

J is TRBJ2-7 and V is TRBV29-1, with 8 bases aligning to TRBD1. The J segment lost 7 bases and the V segment lost 4 bases, leaving 12 bases of the junction unmatched. There are 14 residues in the CDR3. Germline assignment: CDR1 SQVTM and CDR2 ANQGSEA. The CDR3 region is CSVAWTGTPSEQYF. The CDR3 DNA sequence: TGCAGCGTTGCCTGGACAGGGACCCCTAGTGAGCAGTACTTC.

This chain links TRBV21-1 with TRBJ2-1; TRBD1 is the table's D call and was not checked against the DNA. TRBV21-1 is flagged as a pseudogene. The CDR3 covers 15 residues. The CDR3 DNA is TGTGCCAGCAGCAAGGGGGACAGGGGATACAATGAGCAGTTCTTC. Translation gives CASSKGDRGYNEQFF.

V gene TRBV15 combines with J gene TRBJ1-2; D might be TRBD1 (5 bases). Germline V lookup: CDR1 LNHNV, CDR2 YYDKDF (reference sequence). Trimming cost V 4 bases and J 4 bases, with 19 bases left between them. This CDR3 is built from 16 residues. In nucleotides, the CDR3 is TGTGCCACCAGCACCGCCAGGGCTTCGGCCCTCTATGGCTACACCTTC. As protein: CATSTARASALYGYTF.

The chain combines TRBV5-1 with TRBJ2-5; maybe TRBD2 (6 bases). This CDR3 comprises 12 residues. V was clipped by 5 bases and J by 2 bases, with 7 bases between them. Germline CDR1 and CDR2: SGHRS and YFSETQ. This chain's CDR3 is CASRGTQETQYF. DNA for the CDR3: TGCGCCAGCAGAGGGACTCAAGAGACCCAGTACTTC. Filled out from reference TRBV5-1 and TRBJ2-5, the complete variable domain reads KAGVTQTPRYLIKTRGQQVTLSCSPISGHRSVSWYQQTPGQGLQFLFEYFSETQRNKGNFPGRFSGRQFSNSRSEMNVSTLELGDSALYLCASRGTQETQYFGPGTRLLVL.

The chain carries TRBV18 and TRBJ2-7, with 10 bases lining up with TRBD1. V trimming: 0 bases; J trimming: 3 bases; junction bases outside the gene matches: 2. There are 15 residues in the CDR3. Germline CDR1 reads KGHSH; CDR2 reads LQKENI. The CDR3 DNA is TGTGCCAGCTCACCACCGGGACAGGGGAACTACGAGCAGTACTTC. The encoded protein is CASSPPGQGNYEQYF.

This clone was found once. J is TRBJ2-7 and V is TRBV5-4; 10 bases map to TRBD2. There are 15 residues in the CDR3. Per the germline V gene, CDR1 is SGHNT and CDR2 is YYREEE (reference sequence). After removal of 4 bases from V and 4 bases from J, the junction contained 8 bases not matched to a gene. CDR3 protein: CASSPGTSVEYEQYF. Written as DNA, the CDR3 is TGTGCCAGCAGCCCCGGGACTAGCGTTGAATACGAGCAGTACTTC. The full variable domain, rest sourced from reference TRBV5-4 and TRBJ2-7, is ETGVTQSPTHLIKTRGQQVTLRCSSQSGHNTVSWYQQALGQGPQFIFQYYREEENGRGNFPPRFSGLQFPNYSSELNVNALELDDSALYLCASSPGTSVEYEQYFGPGTRLTVT.

In this sample, this clone turned up a few times. The chain links TRBV9 to TRBJ1-3; TRBD1 might be the D (5 bases). Trimming pared 0 bases from V and 0 bases from J, leaving 13 bases between. Germline V gives CDR1 SGDLS, CDR2 YYNGEE. There are 17 residues in the CDR3. CDR3 loop: CASSVGQQTPSGNTIYF. The CDR3 DNA reads as TGTGCCAGCAGCGTAGGACAGCAAACACCCTCTGGAAACACCATATATTTT.

In this sample, this clone turned up once. The chain carries TRBV29-1 and TRBJ2-3; a weak D match, TRBD2 (6 bases). Trimming took 2 bases from V and 2 from J, leaving 14 bases between them. The CDR3 has 15 amino acids. Germline V gene sequence: CDR1 SQVTM, CDR2 ANQGSEA. The CDR3 bases are TGCAGCGTTGAAAATTTGGAGGGTTCCACAGATACGCAGTATTTT. Its protein is CSVENLEGSTDTQYF.

The chain employs TRBV18 and TRBJ2-1; 8 bases map to TRBD2. CDR1 is KGHSH and CDR2 is LQKENI in the germline V gene. With 0 bases clipped from V and 4 bases from J, the junction kept 20 bases outside the gene matches. This CDR3 is 21 amino acids long. CDR3 sequence (DNA): TGTGCCAGCTCACCACCCCCGAGCAAAGTAGCGGGACCATTTCCTTACAATGAGCAGTTCTTC. This gives the protein CASSPPPSKVAGPFPYNEQFF.

The chain uses TRBV19 and TRBJ1-5; tentative D call: TRBD1 (5 bases). The germline V gene encodes CDR1 LNHDA and CDR2 SQIVND (reference sequence). V lost 3 bases, J lost 6 bases, and 12 bases lay in between. The CDR3 contains 14 residues. CDR3 bases: TGTGCCAGTAGTATTTCAGGGTCTCGTCAGCCCCAGCATTTT. Translated, it gives CASSISGSRQPQHF. The full variable domain, with the rest looked up from reference TRBV19 and TRBJ1-5, is DGGITQSPKYLFRKEGQNVTLSCEQNLNHDAMYWYRQDPGQGLRLIYYSQIVNDFQKGDIAEGYSVSREKKESFPLTVTSAQKNPTAFYLCASSISGSRQPQHFGDGTRLSIL.

The chain joins TRBV19 to TRBJ2-3; TRBD2 agrees at 8 bases. The CDR3 covers 14 residues. Looked up from germline, CDR1 is LNHDA and CDR2 is SQIVND (reference sequence). V was clipped by 5 bases and J by 4 bases; unmatched bases: 5. The CDR3 coding sequence is TGTGCCAGTAGTTTCGGGGGGGCTCCAGATACGCAGTATTTT. This sequence encodes CASSFGGAPDTQYF.

The chain is built from TRBV2 and TRBJ1-4; a possible D gene is TRBD1 (5 bases). V shed 6 bases and J shed 4 bases, with 9 bases lying between them. CDR1 SNHLY and CDR2 FYNNEI come from the germline V gene. The CDR3 has 13 residues. CDR3 DNA sequence: TGTGCCAGCAGCTTACAGGTTAATGAAAAACTGTTTTTT. It is translated as CASSLQVNEKLFF. Together with reference TRBV2 and TRBJ1-4, the CDR3 gives the full variable domain: EPEVTQTPSHQVTQMGQEVILRCVPISNHLYFYWYRQILGQKVEFLVSFYNNEISEKSEIFDDQFSVERPDGSNFTLKIRSTKLEDSAMYFCASSLQVNEKLFFGSGTQLSVL.

This clone was found a few times. DNA of the CDR3: TGTGCCAGCAGCCTTTTATACGAGCAGTACTTC. Its translation: CASSLLYEQYF. The chain carries TRBV11-2 and TRBJ2-7, with no clear D. Germline CDR1 and CDR2: SGHAT and FQNNGV. V lost 5 bases, J lost 4 bases, and 6 bases lay in between. The CDR3 runs to 11 residues.

This clone was recorded once. The J gene is TRBJ2-1, the V gene TRBV11-2, with D unclear. Germline V gene data show CDR1 as SGHAT and CDR2 as FQNNGV. V was cut by 5 bases and J by 4 bases, with 18 bases left in between. This CDR3 has 16 amino acids. CDR3 bases: TGTGCCAGCAGCCCAAGACGATTTCAGGCTTACAATGAGCAGTTCTTC. Its protein product is CASSPRRFQAYNEQFF.

Only a few counts were recorded for this clone. This chain joins TRBV27 and TRBJ2-7, with 7 bases matching TRBD1. Germline trimming cut 5 bases from V and 3 bases from J; bases unmatched to any gene: 7. Germline assignment: CDR1 MNHEY and CDR2 SMNVEV (reference sequence). The length of the CDR3 is 14 residues. CDR3 coding DNA: TGTGCCAGCAGTACAATAGACAGGGTCTACGAGCAGTACTTC. It translates to CASSTIDRVYEQYF.

This clone has more than one count but fewer than ten. The gene calls are TRBV5-1 and TRBJ2-1, with unresolved D. Germline V gene sequence: CDR1 SGHRS, CDR2 YFSETQ. The CDR3 spans 15 residues. Trimming took off 0 bases at V and 0 bases at J, with 7 bases between the two ends. The CDR3 DNA is TGCGCCAGCAGCTTGGGAGGCGGCTCCTACAATGAGCAGTTCTTC. Amino acids: CASSLGGGSYNEQFF.

The chain combines TRBV5-1 with TRBJ2-2, with 9 bases identical to TRBD1. V trimming: 0 bases; J trimming: 4 bases; junction bases outside the gene matches: 4. CDR3 size: 16 residues. The germline gives CDR1 SGHRS, CDR2 YFSETQ. The CDR3 sequence: CASSLARDRVTGELFF. In DNA form, the CDR3 reads TGCGCCAGCAGCTTGGCCCGGGACAGGGTCACCGGGGAGCTGTTTTTT.

The chain has TRBV27 and TRBJ2-7, with TRBD1 identical over 7 bases. Germline CDR1 and CDR2: MNHEY and SMNVEV (reference sequence). This CDR3 is 13 amino acids long. The J segment lost 3 bases and the V segment lost 2 bases, leaving 1 base of the junction unmatched. Here the CDR3 DNA reads TGTGCCAGCAGTTTAGCAGGGGGCTACGAGCAGTACTTC. As protein: CASSLAGGYEQYF.

The V gene is TRBV11-2, the J gene TRBJ2-7; TRBD2 matches at 13 bases. Germline lookup yields CDR1 SGHAT and CDR2 FQNNGV. V dropped 5 bases and J dropped 3; count of bases not matched to a gene: 7. CDR3 size: 16 residues. This CDR3 reads CASSRGLAGEYYEQYF. CDR3 nucleotide sequence: TGTGCCAGCAGCCGCGGACTAGCGGGAGAATACTACGAGCAGTACTTC.

This chain's CDR3 is CASSEGQLTEKLFF. In nucleotides, the CDR3 is TGTGCCAGCAGTGAGGGACAGCTGACTGAAAAACTGTTTTTT. V gene TRBV2 combines with J gene TRBJ1-4, with 7 positions matching TRBD1. The V gene's germline CDR1 is SNHLY and CDR2 FYNNEI. The CDR3 loop spans 14 amino acids. Losses at the gene ends were 3 bases for V and 7 bases for J; bases not matched to a gene: 5.

The chain couples TRBV6-1 to TRBJ1-1; D is uncertain. The CDR3 runs 12 residues. Germline values: CDR1 MNHNS, CDR2 SASEGT. Trimming removed 8 bases at V and 1 base at J, with 8 bases between. The CDR3 DNA sequence: TGTGCCAGCGGGCAGAGGAACACTGAAGCTTTCTTT. Translated: CASGQRNTEAFF.

The genes are TRBV5-4 and TRBJ2-1; TRBD2 matches at 8 bases. This CDR3 is 16 amino acids long. The ends lost 3 bases at V and 0 bases at J; junction bases unmatched: 5. Germline V gene lookup returns CDR1 SGHNT and CDR2 YYREEE (reference sequence). CDR3 in DNA: TGTGCCAGCAGCTCGTATAGCGGGGACTCCTACAATGAGCAGTTCTTC. Encoded protein: CASSSYSGDSYNEQFF.